A single sample gave rise to the 29 T cell receptor beta chains below, sequenced in a study of response to subunit inactivated influenza vaccine listed by TCRdb under 2018. Receptor amplification or capture employed RT-PCR. The sample was run on an Illumina HiSeq 2500. TCRdb reanalyzed the raw reads on its own, using fastp at Q25 for trimming and MiXCR for clone calling, and kept in-frame beta chains. Rows matching on CDR3 protein sequence are summarized as one entry with the most common DNA and genes. Counted in this sample were over 400,000 distinct CDR3 sequences; 9.5% to 13% of them appeared once. The top ten constitute about 12% of the sample. Per the publication, the time point label means: 45 days after influenza vaccine administration. The sample was PBMCs from blood, taken roughly 47 days after vaccination. The receptors shown here come from a man between 50 and 59 years old who received an inactivated influenza vaccine. Donor details come from another sample of the same person, matched by shared clones.

The J gene is TRBJ2-1, the V gene TRBV11-1, with TRBD1 identical over 7 bases. Germline-derived CDR1 and CDR2 are SGHAT and FQDESV (reference sequence). This CDR3 spans 14 amino acids. V gave up 2 bases and J gave up 5 bases; unmatched junction bases: 3. The CDR3 sequence is CASSLLTGNNEQFF. The CDR3, as DNA: TGTGCCAGCAGCTTACTGACAGGGAACAATGAGCAGTTCTTC.

The V call is TRBV25-1, the J call TRBJ2-7, with a possible D match to TRBD2 (6 bases). The V end was cut by 3 bases, the J end by 2 bases, with 8 bases between. The CDR3 contains 13 residues. CDR1 is MGHDK, CDR2 SYGVNS, per germline. The CDR3, as DNA: TGTGCCAGCAGTGACCGGGGGACCTACGAGCAGTACTTC. It translates to CASSDRGTYEQYF.

The chain uses TRBV28 and TRBJ2-5, with 10 bases aligning to TRBD2. CDR1 is MDHEN and CDR2 is SYDVKM in the germline V gene. The CDR3 loop spans 21 amino acids. Germline trimming cut 3 bases from V and 5 bases from J; bases unmatched to any gene: 24. CDR3 in amino acids: CASSFEPLRLRLAGVEETQYF. The CDR3 DNA reads as TGTGCCAGCAGTTTTGAGCCCCTGAGGCTACGGCTAGCGGGAGTAGAGGAGACCCAGTACTTC.

The V gene is TRBV5-1, the J gene TRBJ1-2; TRBD1 is a possible D gene (5 bases). The CDR3 covers 13 residues. Trimming took off 4 bases at V and 1 base at J, with 8 bases between the two ends. The germline CDR1 and CDR2 sequences are SGHRS and YFSETQ. CDR3 amino acids: CASSPGHNYGYTF. The DNA for the CDR3 is TGCGCCAGCAGCCCAGGACATAACTATGGCTACACCTTC.

In its sample, this clonotype was seen a few times. The chain couples TRBV12-3 or TRBV12-4 to TRBJ1-5; D unclear. Deletions cut 5 bases from V and 4 bases from J, with 9 bases between. This CDR3 contains 13 residues. The CDR3 spells CASSMLTNQPQHF. The CDR3 DNA reads as TGTGCCAGCAGTATGTTAACAAATCAGCCCCAGCATTTT.

There are a few counts of this clonotype. V and J are TRBV12-3 or TRBV12-4 and TRBJ2-1; D call uncertain. V gave up 6 bases and J gave up 16 bases, with 13 bases separating them. The CDR3 is 10 residues long. CDR3 in amino acids: CASRGSQVFF. In nucleotides, the CDR3 is TGTGCCAGCAGGGGGTCCCAGGTCTTCTTC.

The gene calls are TRBV20-1 and TRBJ2-7, with TRBD1 as a possible D gene (5 bases). Between the trimmed V and J ends, which lost 3 bases and 2 bases, there was a span of 11 bases. Germline values: CDR1 DFQATT, CDR2 SNEGSKA (reference sequence). The CDR3 runs 13 residues. CDR3 in DNA: TGCAGTGCTAGGCAGGACAAAACCTACGAGCAGTACTTC. Amino acids: CSARQDKTYEQYF.

This clonotype was counted ten times or more. J is TRBJ2-5 and V is TRBV9; D gene ambiguous. The CDR3 is 13 residues long. V lost 2 bases, J lost 5 bases, and 10 bases lay in between. Per the germline V gene, CDR1 is SGDLS and CDR2 is YYNGEE. CDR3 nucleotide sequence: TGTGCCAGCAGCGTCGCGGCCAGGGAGACCCAGTACTTC. Its protein is CASSVAARETQYF. Based on the CDR3 plus reference TRBV9 and TRBJ2-5, the full variable domain is DSGVTQTPKHLITATGQRVTLRCSPRSGDLSVYWYQQSLDQGLQFLIQYYNGEERAKGNILERFSAQQFPDLHSELNLSSLELGDSALYFCASSVAARETQYFGPGTRLLVL.

This chain connects TRBV5-5 to TRBJ2-5; D is unresolved. This CDR3 spans 12 amino acids. Trimming stripped 2 bases from V and 2 bases from J, with 4 bases between. Germline loops: CDR1 SGHKS, CDR2 YYEKEE (reference sequence). CDR3 in amino acids: CASSFPQETQYF. CDR3 nucleotide sequence: TGTGCCAGCAGCTTTCCGCAAGAGACCCAGTACTTC.

This clonotype appeared many times. This chain joins TRBV20-1 and TRBJ2-3, with D possibly matching TRBD1 (5 bases). The V end was cut by 5 bases, the J end by 0 bases, with 12 bases between. CDR1 and CDR2 (germline): DFQATT, SNEGSKA (reference sequence). The CDR3 runs 14 residues. The CDR3 is CSAGRQGSTDTQYF. The CDR3, as DNA: TGCAGTGCTGGCCGGCAGGGTAGCACAGATACGCAGTATTTT.

This clonotype has more than one count but fewer than ten. The chain has TRBV20-1 and TRBJ2-7, with TRBD2 as a possible D gene (6 bases). The V gene lost 1 base and the J gene lost 2 bases, with 12 bases spanning the gap. CDR1 and CDR2 from the germline V gene are DFQATT and SNEGSKA (reference sequence). This CDR3 is 14 amino acids long. CDR3 sequence: CSARGYGGPYEQYF. For the CDR3, the DNA is TGCAGTGCTAGAGGTTACGGGGGTCCCTACGAGCAGTACTTC.

The chain has TRBV19 and TRBJ2-7, with 10 bases aligning to TRBD1. J gave up 1 base and V 3 bases, and 3 bases lay outside the gene matches. The CDR3 length is 15 residues. Germline V gene sequence: CDR1 LNHDA, CDR2 SQIVND (reference sequence). The CDR3 nucleotides read TGTGCCAGTAGTATTCGGACAGGGGGGTCCTACGAGCAGTACTTC. Its translation is CASSIRTGGSYEQYF. Looking up the rest from reference TRBV19 and TRBJ2-7 gives the full variable domain: DGGITQSPKYLFRKEGQNVTLSCEQNLNHDAMYWYRQDPGQGLRLIYYSQIVNDFQKGDIAEGYSVSREKKESFPLTVTSAQKNPTAFYLCASSIRTGGSYEQYFGPGTRLTVT.

This clonotype was seen at least ten times. This chain joins TRBV4-2 and TRBJ2-3; 9 positions match TRBD2. Germline V CDR1 and CDR2: LGHNA, YNFKEQ. V lost 1 base, J lost 3 bases, and 8 bases stayed unmatched. The CDR3 has 17 residues. CDR3 loop: CASSQVGLAGSTDTQYF. CDR3 DNA sequence: TGTGCCAGCAGCCAAGTGGGTCTAGCGGGAAGTACAGATACGCAGTATTTT.

The gene calls are TRBV15 and TRBJ2-5, with 10 bases aligning to TRBD1. The CDR3 is 15 amino acids. With 5 bases clipped from V and 5 bases from J, the junction kept 8 bases outside the gene matches. The germline CDR1 and CDR2 sequences are LNHNV and YYDKDF (reference sequence). The CDR3: CATSWGTGVVETQYF. In nucleotides, the CDR3 is TGTGCCACCAGCTGGGGGACAGGGGTAGTGGAGACCCAGTACTTC. Full variable domain (outside the CDR3, taken from reference TRBV15 and TRBJ2-5): DAMVIQNPRYQVTQFGKPVTLSCSQTLNHNVMYWYQQKSSQAPKLLFHYYDKDFNNEADTPDNFQSRRPNTSFCFLDIRSPGLGDTAMYLCATSWGTGVVETQYFGPGTRLLVL.

This clonotype was picked up many times. The CDR3 nucleotides read TGCAGTGCTAGAGATATACGCGGGGGGACCAAAAACATTCAGTACTTC. The encoded protein is CSARDIRGGTKNIQYF. This chain links TRBV20-1 with TRBJ2-4, with TRBD2 identical over 8 bases. This CDR3 has 16 amino acids. V gave up 0 bases and J gave up 2 bases; unmatched junction bases: 6. Germline lookup yields CDR1 DFQATT and CDR2 SNEGSKA (reference sequence).

V and J are TRBV12-3 or TRBV12-4 and TRBJ1-4, with D hard to call. The CDR3 sequence is 15 residues long. Between the trimmed V and J ends, which lost 3 bases and 5 bases, there was a span of 13 bases. The CDR3 protein is CASSFGSGRNEKLFF. As DNA, the CDR3 is TGTGCCAGCAGTTTCGGGTCGGGCAGGAATGAAAAACTGTTTTTT.

V is TRBV11-2 and J is TRBJ2-1; TRBD2 agrees at 11 bases. CDR3 length: 19 amino acids. The V and J ends lost 0 bases and 0 bases, in that order; junction bases with no gene match: 7. Germline-derived CDR1 and CDR2 are SGHAT and FQNNGV. CDR3 sequence: CASSLDSTSGVSSYNEQFF. Written as DNA, the CDR3 is TGTGCCAGCAGCTTAGACTCGACTAGCGGGGTTAGCTCCTACAATGAGCAGTTCTTC.

The chain couples TRBV11-2 to TRBJ2-2, with a weak D call TRBD2 (6 bases). Deletions cut 1 base from V and 5 bases from J, with 14 bases between. The CDR3 extends over 16 amino acids. Germline V lookup: CDR1 SGHAT, CDR2 FQNNGV. CDR3 nucleotides: TGTGCCAGCAGCTTAGGGCCCGGAGGGGTTACCGGGGAGCTGTTTTTT. The encoded protein is CASSLGPGGVTGELFF.

This chain links TRBV10-3 with TRBJ2-5, with unresolved D. In germline, CDR1 is ENHRY, CDR2 SYGVKD. V shed 8 bases and J shed 2 bases, with 3 bases lying between them. The CDR3 totals 10 residues. CDR3 loop: CAIGQETQYF. In DNA form, the CDR3 reads TGTGCCATCGGACAAGAGACCCAGTACTTC.

This clonotype occurred a few times. The DNA of the CDR3 is TGTGCCAGCAGCCCCGCCGGGCGCTCCTACGAGCAGTACTTC. Translation gives CASSPAGRSYEQYF. The chain has TRBV4-2 and TRBJ2-7; D is ambiguous. Between the trimmed V and J ends, which lost 4 bases and 0 bases, there was a span of 10 bases. CDR3 length: 14 amino acids. Germline values: CDR1 LGHNA, CDR2 YNFKEQ.

This clonotype was found many times. J is TRBJ2-2 and V is TRBV20-1, with TRBD1 matching over 11 bases. Unmatched junction bases numbered 14, after V lost 2 bases and J lost 3 bases. The CDR3 runs 19 residues. The V gene's germline CDR1 is DFQATT and CDR2 SNEGSKA (reference sequence). CDR3 in amino acids: CSARPSRDRGVGDTGELFF. In DNA form, the CDR3 reads TGCAGTGCTAGACCCTCCCGGGACAGGGGGGTAGGAGACACCGGGGAGCTGTTTTTT.

This clonotype was counted at least ten times. This rearrangement joins TRBV20-1 to TRBJ2-1; D gene unclear. Germline lookup yields CDR1 DFQATT and CDR2 SNEGSKA (reference sequence). This CDR3 contains 14 residues. V was cut by 7 bases and J by 5 bases, with 18 bases left in between. In nucleotides, the CDR3 is TGCAGTGTTCCGGCTGCTAGTACCCACAATGAGCAGTTCTTC. As protein: CSVPAASTHNEQFF.

This chain connects TRBV5-1 to TRBJ2-3, with a possible D match to TRBD2 (5 bases). There are 14 residues in the CDR3. Trimming pared 3 bases from V and 0 bases from J, leaving 8 bases between. The germline V gene encodes CDR1 SGHRS and CDR2 YFSETQ. CDR3 protein: CASSWSGSTDTQYF. For the CDR3, the DNA is TGCGCCAGCAGCTGGAGCGGTAGCACAGATACGCAGTATTTT.

The rearrangement joins TRBV18 to TRBJ1-1; a possible D gene is TRBD1 (6 bases). From germline, CDR1 is KGHSH and CDR2 LQKENI. Trimming removed 3 bases at V and 1 base at J, with 12 bases between. The CDR3 contains 15 residues. The CDR3 region has the DNA TGTGCCAGCTCACCCTACGGGACACAGAACACTGAAGCTTTCTTT. This gives the protein CASSPYGTQNTEAFF.

This clonotype appeared a few times. The chain couples TRBV7-2 to TRBJ1-1; tentative D call: TRBD1 (6 bases). V gave up 0 bases and J gave up 11 bases, with 10 bases separating them. The germline V gene encodes CDR1 SGHTA and CDR2 FQGNSA. The CDR3 totals 12 residues. The CDR3 here is CASSLAGGWAFF. The CDR3 DNA is TGTGCCAGCAGCTTAGCGGGGGGCTGGGCTTTCTTT. Based on the CDR3 plus reference TRBV7-2 and TRBJ1-1, the full variable domain is GAGVSQSPSNKVTEKGKDVELRCDPISGHTALYWYRQSLGQGLEFLIYFQGNSAPDKSGLPSDRFSAERTGGSVSTLTIQRTQQEDSAVYLCASSLAGGWAFFGQGTRLTVV.

A remark on this clonotype: Possible read error: a much larger clone is one base away. V is TRBV29-1 and J is TRBJ2-5, with 8 nucleotides matching TRBD2. Germline values: CDR1 SQVTM, CDR2 ANQGSEA. The CDR3 sequence is 14 residues long. This chain's CDR3 is CSVEKREFWETLYF. As DNA, the CDR3 is TGCAGCGTTGAAAAGCGGGAGTTCTGGGAGACCCTGTACTTC.

The chain combines TRBV10-3 with TRBJ1-1; D unresolved. This CDR3 is built from 13 residues. V was shortened by 2 bases and J by 2 bases, with 6 bases between the two germline ends. Germline values: CDR1 ENHRY, CDR2 SYGVKD. The DNA of the CDR3 is TGTGCCATCAGTGAGACAGTAAACACTGAAGCTTTCTTT. Residues: CAISETVNTEAFF.

This clonotype has only a few counts. The chain recombines TRBV20-1 with TRBJ2-1, with 11 bases identical to TRBD2. This CDR3 is 16 amino acids long. The V gene's germline CDR1 is DFQATT and CDR2 SNEGSKA (reference sequence). V shed 2 bases, J shed 5 bases, and the junction held 8 bases outside the gene matches. CDR3 DNA: TGCAGTGCTAGAATCAACCTAGCGGGAGGCAACAATGAGCAGTTCTTC. It translates to CSARINLAGGNNEQFF.

This clonotype has ten or more counts. V usage is TRBV24-1 and J usage is TRBJ1-1; no firm D call. V dropped 4 bases and J dropped 2 bases, with 7 bases sitting between them. The CDR3 runs to 13 residues. Germline CDR1 reads KGHDR; CDR2 reads SFDVKD. The CDR3: CATSDYSNTEAFF. The CDR3 DNA is TGTGCCACCAGTGACTACAGCAACACTGAAGCTTTCTTT.